The rows below give T cell receptor beta chains drawn from one sample of a study of cytomegalovirus exposure and HLA in healthy donors. Assay: immunoSEQ multiplex PCR; the TCRdb copy retains only in-frame clones and omits some. The data contain about 120,000 clones, approximately 79% of them seen just once; the ten biggest clones take up roughly 16%. What was sequenced was PBMCs. The source is a man aged 50 to 59 in good health and CMV-seropositive. Each CDR3 is given with its conserved first and last residue. The D gene is left open where the match is weak. Clone size, where shown, is once, few, many, or a class for clones that have expanded.

J gene: TRBJ2-3; clone size: NA; CDR3 length: 15; V gene: TRBV19; D gene: NA; CDR3 protein: CASSQRVGSGDTQYF; CDR3 DNA: TGTGCCAGTAGTCAGCGGGTCGGGTCAGGGGATACGCAGTATTTT
J gene: TRBJ1-5; clone size: NA; CDR3 length: 17; V gene: TRBV4-1; D gene: TRBD1; CDR3 protein: CASSLNGQGAGNQPQHF; CDR3 DNA: TGCGCCAGCAGCCTAAACGGACAGGGGGCCGGTAATCAGCCCCAGCATTTT
J gene: TRBJ1-1; clone size: NA; CDR3 length: 15; V gene: TRBV5-1; D gene: TRBD1; CDR3 protein: CASSIAGTGNTEAFF; CDR3 DNA: TGCGCCAGCAGCATCGCCGGGACAGGGAACACTGAAGCTTTCTTT
J gene: TRBJ1-1; clone size: once; CDR3 length: 14; V gene: TRBV5-5; D gene: NA; CDR3 protein: CASSNGVVGTEAFF; CDR3 DNA: TGTGCCAGCAGCAACGGGGTGGTGGGCACTGAAGCTTTCTTT
J gene: TRBJ1-1; clone size: NA; CDR3 length: 17; V gene: TRBV18; D gene: TRBD1; CDR3 protein: CASFSPGGAGMNTEAFF; CDR3 DNA: TGTGCCAGCTTCAGTCCAGGGGGCGCGGGGATGAACACTGAAGCTTTCTTT
J gene: TRBJ2-7; clone size: NA; CDR3 length: 15; V gene: TRBV5-4; D gene: TRBD2; CDR3 protein: CASSLMTGGPYEQYF; CDR3 DNA: TGTGCCAGCAGCTTGATGACGGGAGGGCCCTACGAGCAGTACTTC
J gene: TRBJ1-5; clone size: NA; CDR3 length: 15; V gene: TRBV6-6; D gene: TRBD1; CDR3 protein: CASATGTGGTQPQHF; CDR3 DNA: TGTGCCAGCGCGACCGGGACAGGGGGCACTCAGCCCCAGCATTTT
J gene: TRBJ2-7; clone size: NA; CDR3 length: 12; V gene: TRBV28; D gene: NA; CDR3 protein: CASRQGFYEQYF; CDR3 DNA: TGTGCCAGCAGGCAGGGTTTCTACGAGCAGTACTTC
J gene: TRBJ1-2; clone size: few; CDR3 length: 15; V gene: TRBV18; D gene: NA; CDR3 protein: CASSPTGNPNYGYTF; CDR3 DNA: TGTGCCAGCTCACCAACAGGGAACCCTAACTATGGCTACACCTTC
J gene: TRBJ2-7; clone size: NA; CDR3 length: 13; V gene: TRBV29-1; D gene: NA; CDR3 protein: CSAALGISYEQYF; CDR3 DNA: TGCAGCGCCGCACTAGGGATCTCCTACGAGCAGTACTTC
J gene: TRBJ2-1; clone size: NA; CDR3 length: 14; V gene: TRBV29-1; D gene: NA; CDR3 protein: CSAMTDIPYNEQFF; CDR3 DNA: TGCAGCGCCATGACAGATATTCCCTACAATGAGCAGTTCTTC
J gene: TRBJ1-4; clone size: NA; CDR3 length: 17; V gene: TRBV5-1; D gene: NA; CDR3 protein: CASSLDTPGRLGEKLFF; CDR3 DNA: TGCGCCAGCAGCTTGGACACACCAGGGAGGTTGGGTGAAAAACTGTTTTTT
J gene: TRBJ2-1; clone size: NA; CDR3 length: 15; V gene: TRBV29-1; D gene: TRBD2; CDR3 protein: CSVAGTSGAVEEQFF; CDR3 DNA: TGCAGCGTTGCGGGGACTAGCGGGGCGGTGGAGGAGCAGTTCTTC